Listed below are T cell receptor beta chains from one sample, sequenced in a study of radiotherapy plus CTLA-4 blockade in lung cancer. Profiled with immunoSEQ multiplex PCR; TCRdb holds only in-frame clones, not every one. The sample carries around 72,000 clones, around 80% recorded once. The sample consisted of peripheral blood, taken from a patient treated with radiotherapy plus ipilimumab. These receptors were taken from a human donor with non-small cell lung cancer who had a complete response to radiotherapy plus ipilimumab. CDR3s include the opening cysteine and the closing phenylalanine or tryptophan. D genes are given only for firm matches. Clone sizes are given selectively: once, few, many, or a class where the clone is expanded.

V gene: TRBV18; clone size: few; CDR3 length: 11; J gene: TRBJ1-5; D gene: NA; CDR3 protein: CASSSDGPQHF; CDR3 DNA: TGTGCCAGCTCCTCTGATGGGCCCCAGCATTTT
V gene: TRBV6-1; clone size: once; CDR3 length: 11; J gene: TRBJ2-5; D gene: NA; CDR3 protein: CASFEEETQYF; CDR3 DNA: TGTGCCAGCTTTGAGGAAGAGACCCAGTACTTC
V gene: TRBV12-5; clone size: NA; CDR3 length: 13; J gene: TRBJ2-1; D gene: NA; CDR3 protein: CASGSPPTPTQFF; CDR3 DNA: TGTGCTAGTGGTTCCCCCCCGACTCCCACCCAGTTCTTC
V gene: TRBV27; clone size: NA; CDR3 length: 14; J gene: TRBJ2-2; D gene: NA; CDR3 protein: CASSFWSNTGELFF; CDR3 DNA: TGTGCCAGCAGTTTTTGGAGTAACACCGGGGAGCTGTTTTTT
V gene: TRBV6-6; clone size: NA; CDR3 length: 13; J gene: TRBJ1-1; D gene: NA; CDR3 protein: CASRQGWNTEAFF; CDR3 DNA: TGTGCCAGCAGGCAGGGGTGGAACACTGAAGCTTTCTTT
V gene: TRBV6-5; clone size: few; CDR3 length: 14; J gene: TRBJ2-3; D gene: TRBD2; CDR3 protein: CASSSPGLADTQYF; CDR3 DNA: TGTGCCAGCAGTTCGCCGGGACTAGCGGATACGCAGTATTTT
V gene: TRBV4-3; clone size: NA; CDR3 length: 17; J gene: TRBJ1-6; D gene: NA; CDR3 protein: CASTHLRDPFIRVPLHF; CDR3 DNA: TGCGCCAGCACCCACTTGAGAGATCCTTTTATCCGAGTGCCCCTCCACTTT
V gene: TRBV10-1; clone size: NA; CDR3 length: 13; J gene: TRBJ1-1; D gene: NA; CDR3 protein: CASRADRNTEAFF; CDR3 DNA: TGCGCCAGCAGGGCGGACAGGAACACTGAAGCTTTCTTT
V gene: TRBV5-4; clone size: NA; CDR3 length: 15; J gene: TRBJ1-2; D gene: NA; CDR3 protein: CASSLASTRNYGYTF; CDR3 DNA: TGTGCCAGCAGCTTGGCGTCAACACGTAACTATGGCTACACCTTC
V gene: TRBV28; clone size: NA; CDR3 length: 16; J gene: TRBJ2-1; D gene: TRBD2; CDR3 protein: CASRDLSGGHNNEQFF; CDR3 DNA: TGTGCCAGCAGGGACCTTAGCGGGGGGCATAACAATGAGCAGTTCTTC
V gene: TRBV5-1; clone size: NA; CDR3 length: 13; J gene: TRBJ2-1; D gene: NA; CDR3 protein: CASSPRTEGEQFF; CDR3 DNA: TGCGCCAGCAGCCCAAGGACAGAAGGTGAGCAGTTCTTC
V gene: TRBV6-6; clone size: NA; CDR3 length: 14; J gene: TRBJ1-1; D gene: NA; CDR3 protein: CASSLTEGDTEAFF; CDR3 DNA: TGTGCCAGCAGCCTAACAGAGGGCGACACTGAAGCTTTCTTT
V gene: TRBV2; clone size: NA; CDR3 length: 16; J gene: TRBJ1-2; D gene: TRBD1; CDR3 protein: CASKPLAQGLNYGYTF; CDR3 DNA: TGTGCCAGCAAACCACTGGCACAGGGGCTTAACTATGGCTACACCTTC
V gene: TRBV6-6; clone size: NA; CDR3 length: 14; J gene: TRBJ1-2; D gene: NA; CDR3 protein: CASSSTGFGYGYTF; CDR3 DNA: TGTGCCAGCAGTTCAACAGGGTTTGGCTATGGCTACACCTTC
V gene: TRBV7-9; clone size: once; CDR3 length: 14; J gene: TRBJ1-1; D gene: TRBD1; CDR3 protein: CASSRRGRNTEAFF; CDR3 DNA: TGTGCCAGCAGCCGCAGGGGGCGGAACACTGAAGCTTTCTTT
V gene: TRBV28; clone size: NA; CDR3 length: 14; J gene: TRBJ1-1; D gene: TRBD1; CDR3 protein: CASSSGTGRTEAFF; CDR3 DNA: TGTGCCAGCAGTTCCGGGACAGGGCGTACTGAAGCTTTCTTT
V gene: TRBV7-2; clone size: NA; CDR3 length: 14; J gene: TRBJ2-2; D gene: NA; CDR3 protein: CASSPGHFTGELFF; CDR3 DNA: TGTGCCAGCAGCCCGGGACATTTCACCGGGGAGCTGTTTTTT